This TCR beta chain originates from a study of T-cell memory formation after mild COVID-19. The overall study: Most TCR clusters belonged to a single donor. Study-level findings and limits: Shrinking CD4+ clones were chiefly CM and EM; CD8+ ones were chiefly EMRA. Some clones that responded were present in memory (sampled pre-infection), which suggests cross-reactive memory joined.

From 5'RACE with constant-segment primers came TCR alpha and TCR beta cDNA libraries that carried sample barcodes and UMIs. TCRdb reanalysed the 5' RACE reads using MiXCR and keeps one entry per CDR3 protein. The sample includes fewer than 350,000 distinct CDR3 sequences, roughly 8.2% of them seen just once. In the case of this clonotype: What it binds is not known.

V gave up 5 bases and J gave up 6 bases; unmatched junction bases: 3. CDR1 is SGHTA and CDR2 is FQGNSA in the germline V gene. CDR3 size: 13 residues. The chain carries TRBV7-2 and TRBJ2-3; 9 bases fit TRBD2. Sequencing used PBMCs or a T cell subset sorted from them (not recorded which). The sequence was collected from a man aged 18 to 29 who had mild COVID-19 (a few samples of this study predate the infection). Cell type and time point are not known. CDR3 bases: TGTGCCAGCAGCGTGGCGGGAGGGGATACGCAGTATTTT. The encoded protein is CASSVAGGDTQYF.